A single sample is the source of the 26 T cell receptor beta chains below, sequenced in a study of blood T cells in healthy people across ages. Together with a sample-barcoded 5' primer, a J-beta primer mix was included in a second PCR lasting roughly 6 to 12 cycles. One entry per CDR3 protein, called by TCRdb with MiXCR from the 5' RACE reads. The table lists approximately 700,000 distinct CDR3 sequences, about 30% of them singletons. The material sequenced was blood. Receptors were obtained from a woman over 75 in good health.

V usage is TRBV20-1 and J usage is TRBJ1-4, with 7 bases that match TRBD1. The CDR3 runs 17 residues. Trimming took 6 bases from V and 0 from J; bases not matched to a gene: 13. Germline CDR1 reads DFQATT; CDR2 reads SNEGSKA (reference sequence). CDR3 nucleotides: TGCAGTGCACTCCCAGGGGGGCTTGGGACAACTAATGAAAAACTGTTTTTT. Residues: CSALPGGLGTTNEKLFF.

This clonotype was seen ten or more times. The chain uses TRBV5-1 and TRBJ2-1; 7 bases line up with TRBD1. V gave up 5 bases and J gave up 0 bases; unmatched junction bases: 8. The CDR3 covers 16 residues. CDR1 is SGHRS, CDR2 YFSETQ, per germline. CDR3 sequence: CASRDSTGSSYNEQFF. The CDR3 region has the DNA TGCGCCAGCAGGGACTCGACAGGGAGCTCCTACAATGAGCAGTTCTTC.

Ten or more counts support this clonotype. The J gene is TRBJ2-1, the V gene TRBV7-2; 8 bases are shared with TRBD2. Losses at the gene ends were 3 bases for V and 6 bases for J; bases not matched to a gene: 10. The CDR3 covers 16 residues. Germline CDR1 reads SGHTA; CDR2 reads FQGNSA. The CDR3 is CASSFYHGTSVNEQFF. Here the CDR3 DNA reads TGTGCCAGCAGCTTCTACCACGGGACTAGTGTCAATGAGCAGTTCTTC.

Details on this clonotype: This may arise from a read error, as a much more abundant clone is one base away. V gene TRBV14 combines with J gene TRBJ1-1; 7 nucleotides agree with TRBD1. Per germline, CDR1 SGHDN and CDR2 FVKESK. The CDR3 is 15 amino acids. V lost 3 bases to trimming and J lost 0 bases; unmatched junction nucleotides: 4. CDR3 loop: CASSHWDSVNTEAFF. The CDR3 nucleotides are TGTGCCAGCAGCCATTGGGACAGCGTGAACACTGAAGCTTTCTTT.

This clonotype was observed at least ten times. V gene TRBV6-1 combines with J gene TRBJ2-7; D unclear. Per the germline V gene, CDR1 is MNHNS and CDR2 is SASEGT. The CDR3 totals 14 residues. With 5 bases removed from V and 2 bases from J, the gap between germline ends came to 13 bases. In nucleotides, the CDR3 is TGTGCCAGCAGTCCCGGACGGGTTACCTACGAGCAGTACTTC. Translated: CASSPGRVTYEQYF.

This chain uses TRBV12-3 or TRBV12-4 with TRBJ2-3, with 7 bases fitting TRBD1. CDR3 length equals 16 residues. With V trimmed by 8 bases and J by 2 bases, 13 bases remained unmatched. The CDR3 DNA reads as TGTGCCAGCTCCCCCGGGACAGCGGAGAACACAGATACGCAGTATTTT. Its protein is CASSPGTAENTDTQYF.

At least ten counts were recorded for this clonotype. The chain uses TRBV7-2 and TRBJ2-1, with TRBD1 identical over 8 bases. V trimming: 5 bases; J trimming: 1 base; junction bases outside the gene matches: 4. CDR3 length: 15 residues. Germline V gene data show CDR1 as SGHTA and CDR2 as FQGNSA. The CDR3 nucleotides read TGTGCCAGCAGCCTGGGACAGGAGTCCTACAATGAGCAGTTCTTC. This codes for CASSLGQESYNEQFF. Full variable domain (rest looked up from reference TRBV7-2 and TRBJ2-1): GAGVSQSPSNKVTEKGKDVELRCDPISGHTALYWYRQSLGQGLEFLIYFQGNSAPDKSGLPSDRFSAERTGGSVSTLTIQRTQQEDSAVYLCASSLGQESYNEQFFGPGTRLTVL.

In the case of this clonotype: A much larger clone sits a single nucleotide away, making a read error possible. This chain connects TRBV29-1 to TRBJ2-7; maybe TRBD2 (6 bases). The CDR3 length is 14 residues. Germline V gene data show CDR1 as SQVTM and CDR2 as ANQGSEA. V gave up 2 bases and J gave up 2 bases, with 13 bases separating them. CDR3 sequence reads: CSVEWGVGPYEQYF. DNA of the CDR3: TGCAGCGTTGAATGGGGGGTCGGACCCTACGAGCAGTACTTC.

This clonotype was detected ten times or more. CDR3 protein: CATSDPNRDEQYF. As DNA, the CDR3 is TGTGCCACCAGTGATCCCAACAGGGACGAGCAGTACTTC. The chain recombines TRBV24-1 with TRBJ2-7; the D gene is possibly TRBD1 (6 bases). The CDR3 is 13 amino acids. Germline V gives CDR1 KGHDR, CDR2 SFDVKD. V lost 3 bases and J lost 5, with 10 bases in between.

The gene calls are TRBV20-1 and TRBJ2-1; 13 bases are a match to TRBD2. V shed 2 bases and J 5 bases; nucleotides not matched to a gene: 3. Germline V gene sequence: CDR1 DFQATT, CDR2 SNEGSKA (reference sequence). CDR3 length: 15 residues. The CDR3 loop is CSARQLAGGNNEQFF. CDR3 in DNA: TGCAGTGCTAGACAACTAGCGGGGGGGAACAATGAGCAGTTCTTC.

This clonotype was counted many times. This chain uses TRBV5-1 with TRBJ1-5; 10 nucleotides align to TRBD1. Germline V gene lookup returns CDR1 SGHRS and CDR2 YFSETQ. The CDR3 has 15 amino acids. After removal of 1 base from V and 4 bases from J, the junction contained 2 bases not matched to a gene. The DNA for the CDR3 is TGCGCCAGCAGCTTGACGGACAGGGGGAATCAGCCCCAGCATTTT. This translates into CASSLTDRGNQPQHF.

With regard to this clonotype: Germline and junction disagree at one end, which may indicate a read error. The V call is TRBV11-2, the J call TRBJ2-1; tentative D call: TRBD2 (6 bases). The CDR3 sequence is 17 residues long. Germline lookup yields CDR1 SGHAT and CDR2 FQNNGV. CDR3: CASSLFGAGSSYNGQFF. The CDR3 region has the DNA TGTGCCAGCAGCTTATTTGGGGCGGGAAGCTCCTACAATGGGCAGTTCTTC.

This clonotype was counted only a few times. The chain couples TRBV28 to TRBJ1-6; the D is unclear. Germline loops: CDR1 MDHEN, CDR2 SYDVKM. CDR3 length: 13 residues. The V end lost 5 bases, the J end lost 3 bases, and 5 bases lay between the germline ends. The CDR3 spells CASSPLYNSPLHF. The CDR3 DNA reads TGTGCCAGCAGTCCCCTCTATAATTCACCCCTCCACTTT.

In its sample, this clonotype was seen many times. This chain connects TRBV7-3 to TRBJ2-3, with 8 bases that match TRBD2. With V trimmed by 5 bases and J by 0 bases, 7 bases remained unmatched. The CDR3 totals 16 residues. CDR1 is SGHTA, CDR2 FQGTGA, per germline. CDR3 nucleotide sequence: TGTGCCAGCAGCATCGGGGGGGGAACCAGCACAGATACGCAGTATTTT. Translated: CASSIGGGTSTDTQYF. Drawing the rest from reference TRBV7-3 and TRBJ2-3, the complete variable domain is GAGVSQTPSNKVTEKGKYVELRCDPISGHTALYWYRQSLGQGPEFLIYFQGTGAADDSGLPNDRFFAVRPEGSVSTLKIQRTERGDSAVYLCASSIGGGTSTDTQYFGPGTRLTVL.

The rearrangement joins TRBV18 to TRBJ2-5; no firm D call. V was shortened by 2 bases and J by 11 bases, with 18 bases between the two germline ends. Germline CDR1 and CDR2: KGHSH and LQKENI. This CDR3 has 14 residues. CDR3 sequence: CASSPGSRNNEQYF. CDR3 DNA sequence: TGTGCCAGCTCACCAGGGTCGAGGAACAATGAGCAGTACTTC. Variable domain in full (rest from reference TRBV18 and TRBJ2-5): NAGVMQNPRHLVRRRGQEARLRCSPMKGHSHVYWYRQLPEEGLKFMVYLQKENIIDESGMPKERFSAEFPKEGPSILRIQQVVRGDSAAYFCASSPGSRNNEQYFGPGTRLLVL.

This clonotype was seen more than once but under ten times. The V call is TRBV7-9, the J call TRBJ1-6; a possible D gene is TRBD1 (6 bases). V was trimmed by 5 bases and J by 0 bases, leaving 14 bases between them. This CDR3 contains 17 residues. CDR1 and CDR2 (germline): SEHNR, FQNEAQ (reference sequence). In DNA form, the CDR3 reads TGTGCCAGCAGCAGACGACAGGCTGACTCCTATAATTCACCCCTCCACTTT. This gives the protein CASSRRQADSYNSPLHF.

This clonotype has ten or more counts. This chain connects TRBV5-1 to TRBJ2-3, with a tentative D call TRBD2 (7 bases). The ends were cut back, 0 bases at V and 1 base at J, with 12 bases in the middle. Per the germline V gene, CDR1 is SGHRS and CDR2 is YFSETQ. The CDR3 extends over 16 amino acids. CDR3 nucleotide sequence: TGCGCCAGCAGCTTGGATAAAGGGGGGGGCACAGATACGCAGTATTTT. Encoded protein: CASSLDKGGGTDTQYF. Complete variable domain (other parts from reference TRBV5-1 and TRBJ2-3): KAGVTQTPRYLIKTRGQQVTLSCSPISGHRSVSWYQQTPGQGLQFLFEYFSETQRNKGNFPGRFSGRQFSNSRSEMNVSTLELGDSALYLCASSLDKGGGTDTQYFGPGTRLTVL.

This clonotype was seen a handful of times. CDR3 bases: TGCGCCAGCAGCTTGGCCGGAGAAGGGGGGTACTTC. Protein: CASSLAGEGGYF. This chain uses TRBV5-1 with TRBJ2-5; D may be TRBD1 (6 bases). V was clipped by 0 bases and J by 13 bases, with 13 bases between them. Germline V gives CDR1 SGHRS, CDR2 YFSETQ. This CDR3 has 12 residues.

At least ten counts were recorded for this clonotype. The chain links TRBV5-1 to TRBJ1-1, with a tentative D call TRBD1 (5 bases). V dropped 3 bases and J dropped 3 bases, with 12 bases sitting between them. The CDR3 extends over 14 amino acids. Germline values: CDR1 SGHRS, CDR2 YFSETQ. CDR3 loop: CASSWSEGDTEAFF. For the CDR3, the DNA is TGCGCCAGCAGCTGGAGTGAAGGGGACACTGAAGCTTTCTTT.

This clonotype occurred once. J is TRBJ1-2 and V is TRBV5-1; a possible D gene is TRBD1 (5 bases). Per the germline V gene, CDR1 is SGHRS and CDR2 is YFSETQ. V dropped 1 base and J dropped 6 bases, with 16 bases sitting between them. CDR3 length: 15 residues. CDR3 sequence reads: CASSLFIGREDGYTF. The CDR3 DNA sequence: TGCGCCAGCAGCTTGTTTATTGGCAGGGAGGATGGCTACACCTTC.

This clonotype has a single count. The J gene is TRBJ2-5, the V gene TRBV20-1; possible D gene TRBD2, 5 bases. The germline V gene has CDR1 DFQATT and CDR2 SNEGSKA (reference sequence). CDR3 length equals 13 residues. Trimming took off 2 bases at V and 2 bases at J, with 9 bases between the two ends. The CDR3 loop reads CSARKREQETQYF. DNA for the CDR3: TGCAGTGCTAGAAAGAGGGAACAAGAGACCCAGTACTTC.

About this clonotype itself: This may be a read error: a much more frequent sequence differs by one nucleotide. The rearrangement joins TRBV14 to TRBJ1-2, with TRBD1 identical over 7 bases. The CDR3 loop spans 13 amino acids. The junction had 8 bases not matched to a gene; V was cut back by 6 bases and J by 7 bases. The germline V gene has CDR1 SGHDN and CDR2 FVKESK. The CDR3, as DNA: TGTGCCAGCAGATCGACAGGGTTGGGTGGCTACACCTTC. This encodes CASRSTGLGGYTF.

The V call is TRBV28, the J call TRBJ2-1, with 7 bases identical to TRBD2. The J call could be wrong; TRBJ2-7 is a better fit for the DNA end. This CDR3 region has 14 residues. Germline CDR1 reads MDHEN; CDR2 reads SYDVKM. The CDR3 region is CASSLPAGFYEQYF. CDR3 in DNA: TGTGCCAGCAGTTTGCCAGCGGGATTCTACGAGCAGTACTTC.

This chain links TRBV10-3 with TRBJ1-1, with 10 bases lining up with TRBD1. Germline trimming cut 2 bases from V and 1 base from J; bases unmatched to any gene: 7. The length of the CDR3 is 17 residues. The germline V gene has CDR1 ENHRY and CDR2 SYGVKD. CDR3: CAISEVGTGVGNTEAFF. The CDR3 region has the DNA TGTGCCATCAGTGAGGTAGGGACAGGGGTAGGGAACACTGAAGCTTTCTTT.

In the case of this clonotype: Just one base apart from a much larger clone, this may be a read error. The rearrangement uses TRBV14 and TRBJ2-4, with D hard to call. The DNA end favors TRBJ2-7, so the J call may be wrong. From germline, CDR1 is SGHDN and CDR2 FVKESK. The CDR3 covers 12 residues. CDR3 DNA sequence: TGTGCCAGCAGCCAATCCTACGGCGAGCAGTACGTC. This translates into CASSQSYGEQYV.

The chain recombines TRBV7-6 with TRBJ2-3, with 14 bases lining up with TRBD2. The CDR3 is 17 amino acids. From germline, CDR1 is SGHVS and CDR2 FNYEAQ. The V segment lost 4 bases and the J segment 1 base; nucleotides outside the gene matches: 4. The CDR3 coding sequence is TGTGCCAGCAGCTCACCGGGACTAGCGGGGGGCACAGATACGCAGTATTTT. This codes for CASSSPGLAGGTDTQYF.